This TCR beta chain is drawn from a study of Ad26.COV2.S vaccination and SARS-CoV-2 variants. Study in general: Enrolled in COV1001, the donor was in the Ad26.COV2.S trial arm, which received the vaccine.

This table comes from immunoSEQ multiplex PCR, and its TCRdb copy is limited to in-frame clones, with some not included. The sample consists of about 480,000 clones, roughly nine tenths of them appearing once. Trimming left V 2 bases short and J 6 bases short, with 13 bases between. This CDR3 region has 14 residues. CDR1 and CDR2 from the germline V gene are MDHEN and SYDVKM. Treatment specified: 15 to 20 received Ad26.COV2.S at low or high dose, single or two shots; about 5 received placebo; per-sample allocation not given. Samples analyzed were those drawn on day 63 after the first vaccine or placebo injection. Wuhan-strain spike was delivered by a replication-incompetent Ad26 vector.

The chain carries TRBV28 and TRBJ1-1; the D is unclear. The receptor was isolated from a person aged 18-60 years who received the Ad26.COV2.S COVID-19 vaccine or a placebo. This material consisted of peripheral blood, taken in a trial of Ad26.COV2.S vaccine versus placebo. The DNA for the CDR3 is TGTGCCAGCAGTTTAGGGCACGGCGGGGCTGAAGCTTTCTTT. Its translation: CASSLGHGGAEAFF.